One and the same sample provided the 14 T cell receptor beta chains below, sequenced in a study of OX40 agonist ivuxolimab in advanced cancers. Assay used: immunoSEQ multiplex PCR; TCRdb lists only in-frame clones, some missing. The table lists 60,000 to 65,000 clones, less than 95% of them singletons. Sequenced material: CD4+ or CD8+ T cells sorted from blood, taken in a trial of the OX40 agonist ivuxolimab. These receptors were taken from an adult with an advanced solid tumor such as melanoma, head and neck, liver or kidney cancer.

The J gene is TRBJ2-3, the V gene TRBV7-3, with TRBD1 identical over 8 bases. CDR3 length: 15 amino acids. Germline values: CDR1 SGHTA, CDR2 FQGTGA. V trimming: 5 bases; J trimming: 1 base; junction bases outside the gene matches: 5. The CDR3 DNA sequence: TGTGCCAGCAGCCGACAGGGGTTGGGCACAGATACGCAGTATTTT. Translating gives CASSRQGLGTDTQYF.

The rearrangement uses TRBV28 and TRBJ2-4; 9 bases match TRBD1. The V gene end was trimmed by 8 bases and the J gene end by 6 bases; junction bases not matched to a gene: 5. The CDR3 covers 13 residues. Germline lookup yields CDR1 MDHEN and CDR2 SYDVKM. CDR3 region: CASQQGAPNIQYF. In DNA, the CDR3 is TGTGCCAGCCAACAGGGGGCCCCAAACATTCAGTACTTC. The variable domain in full, with the rest retrieved from reference TRBV28 and TRBJ2-4, is DVKVTQSSRYLVKRTGEKVFLECVQDMDHENMFWYRQDPGLGLRLIYFSYDVKMKEKGDIPEGYSVSREKKERFSLILESASTNQTSMYLCASQQGAPNIQYFGAGTRLSVL.

The CDR3 region has the DNA TGCGCCAGCAGCTTGGCAGGGGGGAATCAGCCCCAGCATTTT. Amino acids: CASSLAGGNQPQHF. This chain joins TRBV5-1 and TRBJ1-5; 7 bases are shared with TRBD1. Germline-derived CDR1 and CDR2 are SGHRS and YFSETQ. V lost 0 bases to trimming and J lost 4 bases; unmatched junction nucleotides: 1. The CDR3 has 14 amino acids. The full variable domain, with the rest looked up from reference TRBV5-1 and TRBJ1-5, is KAGVTQTPRYLIKTRGQQVTLSCSPISGHRSVSWYQQTPGQGLQFLFEYFSETQRNKGNFPGRFSGRQFSNSRSEMNVSTLELGDSALYLCASSLAGGNQPQHFGDGTRLSIL.

V usage is TRBV11-2 and J usage is TRBJ1-1; D unresolved. Trimming shortened V by 4 bases and J by 6 bases, and 9 bases separated the two germline ends. Germline V CDR1 and CDR2: SGHAT, FQNNGV. The CDR3 loop spans 12 amino acids. CDR3 nucleotide sequence: TGTGCCAGCAGCTCGGAGCGCGCTGAAGCTTTCTTT. This encodes CASSSERAEAFF.

This sequence joins TRBV4-2 and TRBJ2-1; 7 nucleotides line up with TRBD2. Germline assignment: CDR1 LGHNA and CDR2 YNFKEQ. The CDR3 spans 16 residues. The V and J ends lost 4 bases and 6 bases, in that order; junction bases with no gene match: 12. The CDR3 sequence is CASSREGAASGNEQFF. The CDR3 DNA sequence: TGTGCCAGCAGCCGGGAAGGTGCGGCTAGCGGCAATGAGCAGTTCTTC.

This clone turned up a few times. The rearrangement joins TRBV5-1 to TRBJ1-1; perhaps TRBD1 as D (5 bases). Germline CDR1 reads SGHRS; CDR2 reads YFSETQ. V lost 4 bases to trimming and J lost 0 bases, with 19 bases between them. CDR3 size: 17 residues. The CDR3 region is CASSDGGVAGLNTEAFF. In nucleotides, the CDR3 is TGCGCCAGCAGCGACGGTGGGGTCGCGGGGCTGAACACTGAAGCTTTCTTT.

The rearrangement links TRBV5-8 to TRBJ2-2; 9 bases align to TRBD2. V lost 0 bases and J lost 1; bases outside the gene matches: 7. The CDR3 is 18 residues long. Germline assignment: CDR1 SGHTS and CDR2 YDEGEE. The CDR3 loop is CASSLVVTSGLNTGELFF. CDR3 nucleotides: TGTGCCAGCAGCTTGGTTGTGACTAGCGGTCTGAACACCGGGGAGCTGTTTTTT.

With regard to this clone: Other DNA sequences within the sample encode an identical CDR3. The V call is TRBV5-1, the J call TRBJ2-5; D may be TRBD1 or TRBD2 (5 bases each). Trimming pared 1 base from V and 1 base from J, leaving 8 bases between. Germline CDR1 reads SGHRS; CDR2 reads YFSETQ. The CDR3 is 14 residues long. The CDR3 DNA reads as TGCGCCAGCAGCTTGACCGGGGCCCAAGAGACCCAGTACTTC. Encoded protein: CASSLTGAQETQYF.

V is TRBV5-4 and J is TRBJ2-1; 14 nucleotides line up with TRBD2. Looked up from germline, CDR1 is SGHNT and CDR2 is YYREEE (reference sequence). The J segment lost 6 bases and the V segment lost 4 bases, leaving 6 bases of the junction unmatched. CDR3 length equals 16 residues. CDR3 bases: TGTGCCAGCAGCAGGATGACTAGCGGGAGGGCCAATGAGCAGTTCTTC. Translated: CASSRMTSGRANEQFF. Combining the CDR3 with reference TRBV5-4 and TRBJ2-1 gives the whole variable domain ETGVTQSPTHLIKTRGQQVTLRCSSQSGHNTVSWYQQALGQGPQFIFQYYREEENGRGNFPPRFSGLQFPNYSSELNVNALELDDSALYLCASSRMTSGRANEQFFGPGTRLTVL.

The chain carries TRBV11-1 and TRBJ2-7; 8 nucleotides agree with TRBD1. J gave up 4 bases and V 4 bases, and 9 bases lay outside the gene matches. The CDR3 runs 15 residues. CDR1 and CDR2 from the germline V gene are SGHAT and FQDESV (reference sequence). CDR3 protein: CASSSSGTGGYEQYF. The CDR3 coding sequence is TGTGCCAGCAGCTCATCCGGGACAGGCGGATACGAGCAGTACTTC. Full variable domain (rest looked up from reference TRBV11-1 and TRBJ2-7): EAEVAQSPRYKITEKSQAVAFWCDPISGHATLYWYRQILGQGPELLVQFQDESVVDDSQLPKDRFSAERLKGVDSTLKIQPAELGDSAMYLCASSSSGTGGYEQYFGPGTRLTVT.

The J gene is TRBJ2-5, the V gene TRBV11-1; no firm D call. This CDR3 contains 13 residues. V gave up 4 bases and J gave up 4 bases, with 10 bases separating them. Germline-derived CDR1 and CDR2 are SGHAT and FQDESV (reference sequence). The CDR3 DNA sequence: TGTGCCAGCAGCTCCCCCCCATCAGAGACCCAGTACTTC. Translated: CASSSPPSETQYF.

The chain combines TRBV7-9 with TRBJ1-4, with TRBD1 identical over 7 bases. CDR3 length: 17 amino acids. Trimming removed 3 bases from V and 3 bases from J; junction bases left unmatched: 10. Germline assignment: CDR1 SEHNR and CDR2 FQNEAQ (reference sequence). CDR3 amino acids: CASSFDKRTGANEKLFF. For the CDR3, the DNA is TGTGCCAGCAGCTTCGATAAGAGAACAGGGGCTAATGAAAAACTGTTTTTT.

This clone was seen a single time. J is TRBJ2-7 and V is TRBV5-1; 7 bases agree with TRBD2. This CDR3 is built from 16 residues. Germline V CDR1 and CDR2: SGHRS, YFSETQ. V was pared by 2 bases and J by 7 bases, with 15 bases of the junction left unmatched. CDR3 in amino acids: CASSFLTSPTVSEQYF. For the CDR3, the DNA is TGCGCCAGCAGCTTCCTGACTAGCCCAACAGTCTCAGAGCAGTACTTC.

Turning to this clone: Other DNA variants within this sample encode the same CDR3. Here the CDR3 reads CAWMLKGLNGYTF. The DNA of the CDR3 is TGTGCCTGGATGCTCAAGGGGCTGAATGGCTACACCTTC. V usage is TRBV30 and J usage is TRBJ1-2, with a tentative D call TRBD1 (5 bases). The CDR3 is 13 amino acids. CDR1 and CDR2 from the germline V gene are GTSNPN and SVGIG (reference sequence). The V and J ends lost 4 bases and 6 bases respectively, with 15 bases between them.